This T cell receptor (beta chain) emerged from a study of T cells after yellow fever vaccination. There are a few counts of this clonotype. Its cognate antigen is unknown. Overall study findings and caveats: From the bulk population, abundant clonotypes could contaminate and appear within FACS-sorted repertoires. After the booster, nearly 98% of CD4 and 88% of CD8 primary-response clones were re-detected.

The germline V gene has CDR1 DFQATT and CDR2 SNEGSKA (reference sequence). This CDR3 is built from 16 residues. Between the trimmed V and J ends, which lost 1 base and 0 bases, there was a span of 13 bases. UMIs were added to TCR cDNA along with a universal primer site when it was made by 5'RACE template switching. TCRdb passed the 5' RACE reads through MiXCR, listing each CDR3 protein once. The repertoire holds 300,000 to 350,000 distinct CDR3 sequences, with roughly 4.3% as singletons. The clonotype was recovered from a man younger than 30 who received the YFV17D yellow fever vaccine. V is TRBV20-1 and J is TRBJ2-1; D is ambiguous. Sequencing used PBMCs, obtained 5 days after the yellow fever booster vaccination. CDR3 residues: CSARVLRPSSYNEQFF. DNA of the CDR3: TGCAGTGCTAGAGTTTTGCGGCCGAGCTCCTACAATGAGCAGTTCTTC.